These T cell receptor beta chains were read from a single sample in a study of blood T cell repertoires in COVID-19. Produced via immunoSEQ multiplex PCR; TCRdb's table is partial and in-frame only. This sample yields over 150,000 clones, of which approximately 81% are seen a single time; about 0.95% belongs to the top ten. Specimen: peripheral blood. Receptors were obtained from a man aged 40-49 years with acute or convalescent COVID-19. CDR3s include the opening cysteine and the closing phenylalanine or tryptophan. D genes are given only for firm matches. The size of a clone is reported for some rows only, either as once, few or many, or as a class for expanded clones.

j_call,clone_size,v_call,d_call,cdr3_aa,cdr3_nt
TRBJ2-3,-,TRBV5-8,-,CASSSGKLETDTQYF,TGTGCCAGCAGCTCAGGGAAATTAGAGACAGATACGCAGTATTTT
TRBJ2-1,-,TRBV6-2/TRBV6-3,TRBD2,CASSPGTSGGFTYNEQFF,TGTGCCAGCAGCCCCGGGACTAGCGGGGGTTTCACCTACAATGAGCAGTTCTTC
TRBJ1-5,-,TRBV6-4,-,CASNETGIPSNQPQHF,TGTGCCAGCAACGAAACAGGGATACCTAGCAATCAGCCCCAGCATTTT
TRBJ2-5,-,TRBV6-5,-,CASSYVGLAQETQYF,TGTGCCAGCAGTTACGTGGGCCTAGCACAAGAGACCCAGTACTTC
TRBJ2-7,-,TRBV10-3,TRBD2,CAISTTAGAYEQYF,TGTGCCATCAGCACCACAGCGGGGGCGTACGAGCAGTACTTC
TRBJ2-5,-,TRBV2,TRBD2,CASSSSPSGIQETQYF,TGTGCCAGCAGCTCGAGTCCTAGCGGGATCCAAGAGACCCAGTACTTC
TRBJ1-1,-,TRBV10-3,TRBD1,CAITDPDRGAEAFF,TGTGCCATCACTGACCCTGACAGGGGCGCTGAAGCTTTCTTT
TRBJ2-3,few,TRBV6-5,TRBD2,CASSSLAGDGADTQYF,TGTGCCAGCAGTTCCTTAGCGGGGGATGGCGCAGATACGCAGTATTTT
TRBJ2-3,-,TRBV10-3,-,CAISGSSHLDTDTQYF,TGTGCCATCAGTGGTTCTAGCCACCTCGACACAGATACGCAGTATTTT
TRBJ1-2,-,TRBV30,TRBD1,CAWRSDRNYGYTF,TGTGCCTGGAGATCGGACAGGAACTATGGCTACACCTTC
TRBJ2-5,-,TRBV3-1/TRBV3-2,-,CASSQDKGIEEETQYF,TGTGCCAGCAGCCAAGATAAAGGCATCGAGGAAGAGACCCAGTACTTC
TRBJ1-2,-,TRBV30,-,CAWSSQVGGYTF,TGTGCCTGGAGTTCACAGGTCGGTGGCTACACCTTC
TRBJ2-7,-,TRBV2,-,CASSERDEQYF,TGTGCCAGCAGTGAGAGGGACGAGCAGTACTTC
TRBJ1-5,-,TRBV7-2,TRBD1,CASSLRDRRPPQHF,TGTGCCAGCAGCTTAAGGGACAGGAGGCCGCCCCAGCATTTT
TRBJ2-7,-,TRBV4-3,TRBD1,CASSQEQGGEQYF,TGCGCCAGCAGCCAAGAACAGGGGGGCGAGCAGTACTTC
TRBJ1-2,-,TRBV2,-,CASSEGHPGGGYTF,TGTGCCAGCAGTGAAGGGCATCCCGGAGGTGGCTACACCTTC
TRBJ1-2,-,TRBV7-9,-,CASSLVNYGYTF,TGTGCCAGCAGCCTCGTAAACTATGGCTACACCTTC
TRBJ1-2,-,TRBV19,-,CASSMNYGYTF,TGTGCCAGTTCTATGAACTATGGCTACACCTTC
TRBJ2-3,-,TRBV6-6,-,CASSPPEGTQYF,TGTGCCAGCAGCCCTCCTGAGGGTACGCAGTATTTT
TRBJ1-2,-,TRBV3-1/TRBV3-2,-,CASSQTGWQAYYGYTF,TGTGCCAGCAGCCAAACAGGGTGGCAAGCGTACTATGGCTACACCTTC
TRBJ2-5,-,TRBV7-9,TRBD2,CASSPQTSAQKTQYF,TGTGCCAGCAGCCCGCAGACTAGCGCCCAGAAGACCCAGTACTTC
TRBJ2-5,-,TRBV19,-,CASSIGPAVGTQYF,TGTGCCAGTAGTATAGGGCCTGCGGTAGGAACCCAGTACTTC
TRBJ1-1,-,TRBV5-1,-,CASSSVMNTEAFF,TGCGCCAGCAGCTCAGTCATGAACACTGAAGCTTTCTTT
TRBJ1-2,-,TRBV6-2/TRBV6-3,TRBD1,CASSYPSGTGYYGYTF,TGTGCCAGCAGTTACCCCTCAGGGACAGGGTACTATGGCTACACCTTC
TRBJ2-3,few,TRBV30,-,CAWRGRGTPTLTDTQYF,TGTGCCTGGAGGGGGCGAGGGACTCCGACCCTGACAGATACGCAGTATTTT
TRBJ2-3,-,TRBV5-8,TRBD2,CASSLGTSGGAADTQYF,TGTGCCAGCAGCTTGGGAACTAGCGGGGGGGCCGCAGATACGCAGTATTTT
TRBJ2-1,-,TRBV6-6,-,CASSQTDNEQFF,TGTGCCAGCAGCCAGACTGACAATGAGCAGTTCTTC
TRBJ1-6,few,TRBV27,TRBD1,CASALTGVGSPLHF,TGTGCCAGCGCCCTGACAGGGGTGGGTTCACCCCTCCACTTT
TRBJ2-3,-,TRBV7-3,-,CASSLRGRDTQYF,TGTGCCAGCAGCTTAAGGGGCCGGGATACGCAGTATTTT
TRBJ2-3,-,TRBV29-1,-,CSVDQADTQYF,TGCAGCGTTGACCAGGCAGATACGCAGTATTTT
TRBJ2-7,-,TRBV30,-,CAWSPRTIYEQYF,TGTGCCTGGAGTCCCCGGACTATCTACGAGCAGTACTTC
TRBJ1-1,-,TRBV5-1,-,CASRTAQANTEAFF,TGCGCCAGCAGGACAGCACAGGCGAACACTGAAGCTTTCTTT
TRBJ1-2,few,TRBV29-1,-,CSGSGLLSDGYTF,TGCAGCGGATCGGGACTCCTGAGCGATGGCTACACCTTC
TRBJ2-3,-,TRBV3-1/TRBV3-2,-,CASSQELAGTDTQYF,TGTGCCAGCAGCCAAGAGTTAGCGGGCACAGATACGCAGTATTTT
TRBJ2-3,-,TRBV5-1,TRBD2,CASSLAFWAGVPDTQYF,TGCGCCAGCAGCTTGGCCTTCTGGGCGGGGGTTCCAGATACGCAGTATTTT
TRBJ1-2,few,TRBV20-1,-,CSARNQVGYTF,TGCAGTGCTAGAAACCAGGTTGGCTACACCTTC
TRBJ1-6,-,TRBV5-6,-,CASSFQTENYNSPLHF,TGTGCCAGCAGCTTTCAAACAGAAAACTATAATTCACCCCTCCACTTT
TRBJ2-5,-,TRBV5-4,TRBD2,CASSLGDLAGGETQYF,TGTGCCAGCAGCTTGGGAGACCTAGCGGGGGGGGAGACCCAGTACTTC
TRBJ2-3,-,TRBV4-1,TRBD2,CASSQSPSGGVDTQYF,TGCGCCAGCAGCCAATCTCCTAGCGGGGGTGTAGATACGCAGTATTTT
TRBJ1-2,-,TRBV9,TRBD1,CASSAVGQGDRYTF,TGTGCCAGCAGCGCCGTCGGACAGGGGGATCGCTACACCTTC
TRBJ1-2,-,TRBV14,-,CASSPPRGGYTF,TGTGCCAGCAGCCCGCCGCGCGGCGGCTACACCTTC
TRBJ1-1,-,TRBV21-1,-,CASSKTPRGQQAFF,TGTGCCAGCAGCAAAACCCCAAGGGGACAACAGGCTTTCTTT
TRBJ2-2,-,TRBV3-1/TRBV3-2,TRBD1,CASSPSKQGAGELFF,TGTGCCAGCAGCCCATCAAAACAGGGGGCCGGGGAGCTGTTTTTT
TRBJ2-1,-,TRBV9,-,CASSVNIGSNGGEQFF,TGTGCCAGCAGCGTAAATATAGGTTCTAACGGGGGTGAGCAGTTCTTC